This is a list of T cell receptor beta chains from one sample in a study of response to subunit inactivated influenza vaccine. Via MiXCR, TCRdb re-called the RT-PCR reads, giving one row per CDR3 protein. This sample has over 750,000 distinct CDR3 sequences, with approximately 22% found just once. The sample was PBMCs from blood, taken around 5 days after vaccination. Every receptor here comes from a man aged 50-60 years who received an inactivated influenza vaccine. The CDR3 runs from the conserved cysteine through the conserved F or W. A D gene is named only where the DNA matches it firmly. Clone size is given for some rows only: seen once, a few or many times, or a class if the clone is expanded.

size,D,V,J,DNA,CDR3
.,.,TRBV7-9,TRBJ1-2,TGTGCCAGCAGCTTGGATCTAATCTATGGCTACACCTTC,CASSLDLIYGYTF
once,TRBD2,TRBV4-3,TRBJ2-7,TGCGCCAGCAGCCAAGAGGGGTTGACAGCGGGGGACGAGCAGTACTTC,CASSQEGLTAGDEQYF
.,.,TRBV9,TRBJ1-3,TGTGCCAGCAGCGTAGTCGGGGAGTACAGAAACACCATATATTTT,CASSVVGEYRNTIYF
few,TRBD2,TRBV7-2,TRBJ2-7,TGTGCCAGCAGCTTAATTCGGACTAGCGGGAGTGGGCACGAGCAGTACTTC,CASSLIRTSGSGHEQYF
.,.,TRBV10-2,TRBJ2-1,TGCGCCAGCAGGGGGAAAATCCTAGTAGGTGACAATGAGCAGTTCTTC,CASRGKILVGDNEQFF
once,.,TRBV28,TRBJ2-7,TGTGCCAGCAGTGGTCGACGGTACGAGCAGTACTTC,CASSGRRYEQYF
few,.,TRBV25-1,TRBJ2-5,TGTGCCAGCAGCGCCAGTCGGGGAAACCAAGAGACCCAGTACTTC,CASSASRGNQETQYF
many,.,TRBV29-1,TRBJ2-1,TGCAGCGCCCTAGGGGGGGGTTACAATGAGCAGTTCTTC,CSALGGGYNEQFF
few,.,TRBV6-1,TRBJ2-3,TGTGCCAGCAGTGAACGGCAGTTCCCGGGAGATACGCAGTATTTT,CASSERQFPGDTQYF
once,TRBD2,TRBV5-5,TRBJ2-5,TGTGCCAGCAACCCGGGAGGCGCCCAAGAGACCCAGTACTTC,CASNPGGAQETQYF
.,TRBD1,TRBV2,TRBJ2-7,TGTGCCATCCTCCGGGACAGGGAGTACGAGCAGTACTTC,CAILRDREYEQYF
.,TRBD1,TRBV29-1,TRBJ1-1,TGCAGCGGGGGACAGGGACTGGGGACTGAAGCTTTCTTT,CSGGQGLGTEAFF
.,TRBD2,TRBV20-1,TRBJ2-3,TGCAGTGCCGGCGGGGGGCCCGCGGGCGATACGCAGTATTTT,CSAGGGPAGDTQYF
.,TRBD2,TRBV20-1,TRBJ2-5,TGCAGTGCTAGACCCCCGGGACTAGATCAAGAGACCCAGTACTTC,CSARPPGLDQETQYF
.,.,TRBV5-5,TRBJ2-1,TGTGCCAGCAGCCGGGATTTGGCGGGGGCATTGCACAATGAGCAGTTCTTC,CASSRDLAGALHNEQFF
few,.,TRBV27,TRBJ2-7,TGTGCCAGCAGTGTCGGACTCTCCTACGAGCAGTACTTC,CASSVGLSYEQYF
few,.,TRBV6-5,TRBJ1-5,TGTGCCAGCAGTTACGGACAGAATCAGCCCCAGCATTTT,CASSYGQNQPQHF
.,TRBD2,TRBV30,TRBJ2-5,TGTGCCTGGAGTTTTAGCGGGAGTCAAGAGACCCAGTACTTC,CAWSFSGSQETQYF
.,TRBD2,TRBV5-1,TRBJ2-1,TGCGCCAGCAGCGGGATAAGCGGGACCAATGAGCAGTTCTTC,CASSGISGTNEQFF
few,.,TRBV20-1,TRBJ1-5,TGCAGTGCTAGAAACAGGTGGAATCAGCCCCAGCATTTT,CSARNRWNQPQHF
few,.,TRBV20-1,TRBJ2-5,TGCAGTGCTAGAGATCTCAGCTGGGGATCTTTCTACTTC,CSARDLSWGSFYF
few,TRBD2,TRBV7-6,TRBJ2-5,TGTGCCAGCAGCTTAAATCCGACTAGCGGGAGTGTAGAGACCCAGTACTTC,CASSLNPTSGSVETQYF
.,TRBD1,TRBV27,TRBJ1-1,TGTGCCAGCAGTTCTCAGGGGGCAGGGACTGAAGCTTTCTTT,CASSSQGAGTEAFF
.,.,TRBV7-2,TRBJ2-1,TGTGCCAGCAGCTTGCCTAACCGGCAGTACGAGCAGTTCTTC,CASSLPNRQYEQFF
few,.,TRBV13,TRBJ2-3,TGTGCCAGCAGCACACGGGGCAGCCAGTACAGATACGCGCAGTATTTT,CASSTRGSQYRYAQYF
.,.,TRBV7-8,TRBJ2-1,TGTGCCAGCAGCTTAATGATATGGGAGTCCTACAATGAGCAGTTCTTC,CASSLMIWESYNEQFF
.,.,TRBV20-1,TRBJ1-4,TGCAGTGCGGGGAGAGGATTGGATGAAAAACTGTTTTTT,CSAGRGLDEKLFF
few,.,TRBV4-3,TRBJ2-7,TGCGCCAGCAGCCAGTTACAGGGACGCGAGCAGTACTTC,CASSQLQGREQYF
.,.,TRBV11-2,TRBJ2-1,TGTGCCAGCAGCGTTACAGGGATAATGCAGTTCTTC,CASSVTGIMQFF
.,TRBD2,TRBV11-2,TRBJ2-1,TGTGCCAGCAGCTTAGGTGGGACTAGTGGGGGGCTCGAGCAGTTCTTC,CASSLGGTSGGLEQFF
.,.,TRBV27,TRBJ2-1,TGTGCCAGCAGGGGCTCGGGAAGAGATGAGCAGTTCTTC,CASRGSGRDEQFF
.,.,TRBV5-6,TRBJ2-5,TGTGCCAGCAGGGCACAGGGAGGAGAGACCCAGTACTTC,CASRAQGGETQYF
.,TRBD2,TRBV12-3/TRBV12-4,TRBJ2-7,TGTGCCAGCAGTGCGGGGGGGGCCTACGAGCAGTACTTC,CASSAGGAYEQYF
.,.,TRBV5-1,TRBJ2-7,TGCGCCAGCAGCTTTGTAGACGGGGGGCGCGAGCAGTACTTC,CASSFVDGGREQYF
.,.,TRBV7-2,TRBJ2-7,TGTGCCGAGTCCCGGGGGCTATACGAGCAGTACTTC,CAESRGLYEQYF
.,.,TRBV4-2,TRBJ2-1,TGTGCCAGCAGCCAAGATCAGGCAGGTGGCTACAATGAGCAGTTCTTC,CASSQDQAGGYNEQFF
.,.,TRBV29-1,TRBJ1-5,TGCAGCGTTGAAGATCCCGGTCAGCCCCAGCATTTT,CSVEDPGQPQHF
.,TRBD1,TRBV7-9,TRBJ1-2,TGTGCCAGCAGCCCCAGACAGGGGAATGGCTACACCTTC,CASSPRQGNGYTF
.,.,TRBV5-1,TRBJ2-2,TGCGCCAGCAGCTTGGGTGGCGAGGAGCTGTTTTTT,CASSLGGEELFF
few,TRBD2,TRBV5-1,TRBJ2-3,TGCGCCAGCAGTGTAGCGGGGGAAGATACGCAGTATTTT,CASSVAGEDTQYF
few,.,TRBV10-3,TRBJ2-7,TGTGCCATCAGTGAATACAACTACGAGCAGTACTTC,CAISEYNYEQYF
few,TRBD1,TRBV29-1,TRBJ2-7,TGCAGCGTTGAAGCCACCGGACAGGGGGCCTCCTACGAGCAGTACTTC,CSVEATGQGASYEQYF
.,.,TRBV28,TRBJ2-3,TGTGCCAGCAGTTCCCCCAGGCAGACTAGTGTATACCGAGATACGCAGTATTTT,CASSSPRQTSVYRDTQYF
few,.,TRBV12-3/TRBV12-4,TRBJ2-2,TGTGCCAGCAAGGGGACAATGAACACCGGGGAGCTGTTTTTT,CASKGTMNTGELFF
.,.,TRBV5-1,TRBJ2-5,TGCGCCAGCAGCTTGGCCCTTTCGTGGGCAGCCCAAGAGACCCAGTACTTC,CASSLALSWAAQETQYF
many,TRBD2,TRBV10-3,TRBJ2-1,TGTGCCATCAGTGGGGGGACTAGCGAAATCAATGAGCAGTTCTTC,CAISGGTSEINEQFF
.,.,TRBV20-1,TRBJ1-2,TGCAGTGCTAGAGACAAGCCCAGGGCCGACTATGGCTACACCTTC,CSARDKPRADYGYTF
.,.,TRBV3-1,TRBJ2-1,TGTGCCAGCAGCCAAGCCGGCAGGGTCAATGAGCAGTTCTTC,CASSQAGRVNEQFF
.,.,TRBV5-1,TRBJ2-2,TGCGCCAGCAGCTTGGTTCTATTCGGTGGCACCGGGGAGCTGTTTTTT,CASSLVLFGGTGELFF
.,TRBD1,TRBV7-2,TRBJ2-1,TGTGCCAGCAGGCCCCCACAGGGGCCTCACAATGAGCAGTTCTTC,CASRPPQGPHNEQFF
.,TRBD2,TRBV12-3/TRBV12-4,TRBJ2-1,TGTGCCAGCAGTCCGGGACTAGCGGGAGGCCCCTCCTACAATGAGCAGTTCTTC,CASSPGLAGGPSYNEQFF
few,.,TRBV7-9,TRBJ1-5,TGTGCCAGCAGCAGTGATCAGGGGAAGAATCAGCCCCAGCATTTT,CASSSDQGKNQPQHF
few,.,TRBV7-9,TRBJ1-2,TGTGCCAGCCACTTCCGGGCCGATGGCTACACCTTC,CASHFRADGYTF
.,TRBD2,TRBV6-1,TRBJ2-1,TGTGCCAGCAGGGATATAGGACTAGCGGACTCCTACAATGAGCAGTTCTTC,CASRDIGLADSYNEQFF
few,.,TRBV20-1,TRBJ2-3,TGCAGTGCTAGTGCCCCAGATACGCAGTATTTT,CSASAPDTQYF
few,.,TRBV10-3,TRBJ2-5,TGTGCCATCAGTGAGTCGCGGGCAGCAACTAGTCAAGAGACCCAGTACTTC,CAISESRAATSQETQYF
few,.,TRBV20-1,TRBJ1-5,TGCAGTGCTAGAGATGTTCGAACAGGGACCTTTAGCAATCAGCCCCAGCATTTT,CSARDVRTGTFSNQPQHF
few,.,TRBV9,TRBJ2-1,TGTGCCAGCAGCGCAAAGAACTACAATGAGCAGTTCTTC,CASSAKNYNEQFF
few,.,TRBV2,TRBJ1-2,TGTGCCAGCAGTGATCTACCGACTTCTAGTGGCTACACCTTC,CASSDLPTSSGYTF
.,.,TRBV29-1,TRBJ2-5,TGCAGCGTTGAAGGTAGCGCCCCCGAGACCCAGTACTTC,CSVEGSAPETQYF